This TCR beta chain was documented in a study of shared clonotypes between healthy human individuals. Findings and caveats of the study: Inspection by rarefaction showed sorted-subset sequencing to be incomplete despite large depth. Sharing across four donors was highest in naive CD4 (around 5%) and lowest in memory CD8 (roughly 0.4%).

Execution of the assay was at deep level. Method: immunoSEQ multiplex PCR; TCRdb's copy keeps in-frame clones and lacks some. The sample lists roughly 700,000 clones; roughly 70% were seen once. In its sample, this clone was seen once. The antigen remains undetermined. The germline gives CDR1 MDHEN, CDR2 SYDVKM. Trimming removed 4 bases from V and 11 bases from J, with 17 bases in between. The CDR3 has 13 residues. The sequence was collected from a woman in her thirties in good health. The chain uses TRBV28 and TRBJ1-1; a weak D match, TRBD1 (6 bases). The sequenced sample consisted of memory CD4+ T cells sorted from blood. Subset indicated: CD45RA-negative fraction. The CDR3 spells CASSSGQSDGAFF. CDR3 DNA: TGTGCCAGCAGTTCCGGACAGTCCGATGGGGCTTTCTTT. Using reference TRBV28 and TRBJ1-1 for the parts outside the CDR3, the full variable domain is DVKVTQSSRYLVKRTGEKVFLECVQDMDHENMFWYRQDPGLGLRLIYFSYDVKMKEKGDIPEGYSVSREKKERFSLILESASTNQTSMYLCASSSGQSDGAFFGQGTRLTVV.